This TCR beta chain was found in a study of T cell repertoires in ileal Crohn's disease. As for the study in general: Patients had a median 7.9-year disease duration, and roughly 32% were active smokers.

Overall study results and limits: Sorted CD8 T cells held more high-frequency clones than CD4.

With regard to this clone: Its antigen is as yet unknown.

Around 500 nanograms of biopsy DNA per sample underwent TCRB immunosequencing. Clones were read by immunoSEQ multiplex PCR, and TCRdb kept only the in-frame ones, dropping some. This table has approximately 5,500 clones, approximately 85% appearing once. Adults with ileal or ileocolonic Crohn's disease and an indication for resection were eligible. Material: ileal tissue. This receptor was identified in an adult with Crohn's disease.

The CDR3 nucleotides are TGTGCCAGCGATAGACTAGCGGGGGGCCAAGAGACCCAGTACTTC. Residues: CASDRLAGGQETQYF. The rearrangement uses TRBV6-1 and TRBJ2-5; 13 bases are shared with TRBD2. After removal of 8 bases from V and 1 base from J, the junction contained 4 bases not matched to a gene. The germline V gene has CDR1 MNHNS and CDR2 SASEGT. CDR3 size: 15 residues.